One sample yielded the 18 T cell receptor beta chains listed below, sequenced in a study of control samples from healthy donors and cancer patients. The repertoire was sequenced with immunoSEQ multiplex PCR; TCRdb's copy has only in-frame clones and lacks some. Here the sample spans some 200,000 clones, about 94% being singletons. Sequencing input: blood. Source of these receptors: a man aged 45-60 years in good health.

V usage is TRBV3-1 (or the pseudogene TRBV3-2) and J usage is TRBJ2-2; 8 bases match TRBD1. Looked up from germline, CDR1 is LGHDT and CDR2 is YNNKEL (reference sequence). Trimming took 10 bases from V and 4 from J; bases not matched to a gene: 8. This CDR3 contains 14 residues. The CDR3 DNA reads TGTGCCATTGGACGACAGGGGAGCACCGGGGAGCTGTTTTTT. Its translation: CAIGRQGSTGELFF.

This chain links TRBV12-3 or TRBV12-4 with TRBJ1-1, with D unresolved. The V gene lost 3 bases and the J gene lost 11 bases, with 16 bases spanning the gap. CDR3 length equals 13 residues. The CDR3 sequence: CASSFEGMRLAFF. The CDR3 DNA reads as TGTGCCAGCAGTTTCGAGGGAATGAGATTGGCTTTCTTT.

This chain joins TRBV11-2 and TRBJ1-1; no clear D gene. Germline lookup yields CDR1 SGHAT and CDR2 FQNNGV. The CDR3 has 12 amino acids. V lost 1 base and J 10 bases, leaving 10 bases between the germline ends. The CDR3 nucleotides are TGTGCCAGCAGCTTAGCGATTAGTCCAGCTTTCTTT. Its protein is CASSLAISPAFF. Full variable domain (remainder filled in from reference TRBV11-2 and TRBJ1-1): EAGVAQSPRYKIIEKRQSVAFWCNPISGHATLYWYQQILGQGPKLLIQFQNNGVVDDSQLPKDRFSAERLKGVDSTLKIQPAKLEDSAVYLCASSLAISPAFFGQGTRLTVV.

The V and J genes are TRBV5-8 and TRBJ1-5; TRBD1 agrees at 8 bases. Trimming removed 4 bases from V and 5 bases from J; junction bases left unmatched: 8. The CDR3 runs 15 residues. Germline CDR1 and CDR2: SGHTS and YDEGEE. The CDR3 coding sequence is TGTGCCAGCAGCACCTGGACAGGGCAGGATCAGCCCCAGCATTTT. This codes for CASSTWTGQDQPQHF.

The chain joins TRBV30 to TRBJ2-1, with D maybe TRBD2 (7 bases). V shed 8 bases and J shed 0 bases, with 14 bases lying between them. Per the germline V gene, CDR1 is GTSNPN and CDR2 is SVGIG (reference sequence). The CDR3 sequence is 14 residues long. The CDR3, as DNA: TGTGCCGGGGGAGGGGGGGGCTCCTACAATGAGCAGTTCTTC. Protein: CAGGGGGSYNEQFF.

This chain joins TRBV18 and TRBJ2-7; TRBD1 or TRBD2 may be the D gene (5 bases each). The ends were cut back, 4 bases at V and 7 bases at J, with 20 bases in the middle. Germline loops: CDR1 KGHSH, CDR2 LQKENI. This CDR3 region has 15 residues. The CDR3 spells CASSRGTGPTQEQYF. CDR3 DNA: TGTGCCAGCTCACGTGGAACGGGGCCTACGCAGGAGCAGTACTTC.

The chain employs TRBV29-1 and TRBJ2-7, with 7 bases identical to TRBD1. The CDR3 runs 13 residues. The J segment lost 5 bases and the V segment lost 7 bases, leaving 11 bases of the junction unmatched. CDR1 and CDR2 (germline): SQVTM, ANQGSEA. The CDR3 region is CSGRQGNDDEQYF. Written as DNA, the CDR3 is TGCAGCGGGAGACAGGGAAACGACGACGAGCAGTACTTC.

The chain carries TRBV2 and TRBJ1-1; TRBD1 matches at 8 bases. The germline V gene encodes CDR1 SNHLY and CDR2 FYNNEI. This CDR3 has 11 residues. V lost 5 bases and J lost 11; bases outside the gene matches: 4. The CDR3 bases are TGTGCCAGCAGTTGGCCAGGGGGCGCTTTCTTT. Translated: CASSWPGGAFF.

The rearrangement uses TRBV6-6 and TRBJ1-2, with 7 bases aligning to TRBD1. The CDR3 covers 15 residues. Per germline, CDR1 MNHNY and CDR2 SVGAGI (reference sequence). V lost 6 bases, J lost 0 bases, and 7 bases stayed unmatched. CDR3 sequence (DNA): TGTGCCAGCAGAACGGACAGGCGGTCTAACTATGGCTACACCTTC. Protein sequence: CASRTDRRSNYGYTF.

This sequence joins TRBV6-5 and TRBJ1-5; 8 bases are shared with TRBD1. Germline V CDR1 and CDR2: MNHEY, SVGAGI. J was trimmed by 5 bases and V by 6 bases; bases with no gene match: 3. The CDR3 is made up of 13 amino acids. This CDR3 reads CASRHRGDQPQHF. The CDR3 coding sequence is TGTGCCAGCAGACACAGGGGGGATCAGCCCCAGCATTTT.

This chain joins TRBV29-1 and TRBJ2-2; the D gene is possibly TRBD2 (6 bases). The V end lost 4 bases, the J end lost 1 base, and 10 bases lay between the germline ends. Germline V gene sequence: CDR1 SQVTM, CDR2 ANQGSEA. The CDR3 consists of 14 residues. This CDR3 reads CSVVGTRNTGELFF. For the CDR3, the DNA is TGCAGCGTTGTCGGGACTCGGAACACCGGGGAGCTGTTTTTT.

The chain couples TRBV9 to TRBJ2-3; D is possibly TRBD2 (6 bases). The CDR3 extends over 15 amino acids. Trimming removed 3 bases from V and 13 bases from J, with 24 bases in between. Germline loops: CDR1 SGDLS, CDR2 YYNGEE. The CDR3 sequence is CASSGLLDSGGMEYF. The CDR3 nucleotides are TGTGCCAGCAGCGGACTCCTCGATAGCGGTGGGATGGAGTATTTT. The full variable domain, completed using reference TRBV9 and TRBJ2-3, is DSGVTQTPKHLITATGQRVTLRCSPRSGDLSVYWYQQSLDQGLQFLIQYYNGEERAKGNILERFSAQQFPDLHSELNLSSLELGDSALYFCASSGLLDSGGMEYFGPGTRLTVL.

This chain uses TRBV30 with TRBJ1-4; D perhaps matches TRBD1 (6 bases). There are 12 residues in the CDR3. Germline V gene sequence: CDR1 GTSNPN, CDR2 SVGIG (reference sequence). Trimming pared 3 bases from V and 7 bases from J, leaving 9 bases between. CDR3 sequence (DNA): TGTGCCTGGAGCCAGGGGAGTGAAAAACTGTTTTTT. Translation: CAWSQGSEKLFF.

V and J are TRBV6-5 and TRBJ2-5, with 10 positions matching TRBD2. CDR1 is MNHEY, CDR2 SVGAGI, per germline. This CDR3 has 15 amino acids. V shed 5 bases, J shed 2 bases, and the junction held 5 bases outside the gene matches. The CDR3 loop reads CASSRSGGSQETQYF. CDR3 nucleotide sequence: TGTGCCAGCAGTCGTAGCGGGGGGTCACAAGAGACCCAGTACTTC.

This chain joins TRBV6-5 and TRBJ1-2; TRBD1 is a possible D gene (5 bases). The CDR3 is 13 amino acids. Trimming removed 6 bases at V and 8 bases at J, with 16 bases between. Germline-derived CDR1 and CDR2 are MNHEY and SVGAGI. Here the CDR3 reads CASRPQKGSGYTF. The CDR3 region has the DNA TGTGCCAGCAGGCCGCAAAAGGGGAGCGGCTACACCTTC.

This sequence joins TRBV11-2 and TRBJ2-5, with 9 bases fitting TRBD1. V dropped 5 bases and J dropped 6; count of bases not matched to a gene: 4. The CDR3 spans 13 residues. Per the germline V gene, CDR1 is SGHAT and CDR2 is FQNNGV. The CDR3 region has the DNA TGTGCCAGCAGCGGACAGGGGAAAAAGACCCAGTACTTC. It is translated as CASSGQGKKTQYF.

To note about this clone: Other DNA variants within this sample encode the same CDR3. V gene TRBV15 combines with J gene TRBJ1-5; D perhaps matches TRBD1 (5 bases). In germline, CDR1 is LNHNV, CDR2 YYDKDF (reference sequence). V gave up 5 bases and J gave up 2 bases, with 22 bases separating them. CDR3 length: 18 residues. CDR3 region: CATSGGGDRGPRNQPQHF. CDR3 bases: TGTGCCACCAGCGGGGGTGGAGATAGGGGACCTCGCAATCAGCCCCAGCATTTT.

The J gene is TRBJ2-1, the V gene TRBV7-3; 7 bases are shared with TRBD1. V lost 4 bases and J lost 2; bases outside the gene matches: 8. The CDR3 loop spans 16 amino acids. Germline V gene sequence: CDR1 SGHTA, CDR2 FQGTGA. DNA of the CDR3: TGTGCCAGCAGCTCCTCCAGAGGGGGCGCCTACAATGAGCAGTTCTTC. As protein: CASSSSRGGAYNEQFF.